The entry below describes one T cell receptor beta chain. Its antigen is currently unknown. These data come from a study of cytomegalovirus exposure and HLA in healthy donors. Primers for the PCR totalled 60 Vbeta and 13 Jbeta. Repertoires were generated with immunoSEQ multiplex PCR, while TCRdb's copy carries only in-frame clones and drops some. Of some 150,000 clones listed, roughly 80% are singletons. Germline CDR1 LNHNV, CDR2 YYDKDF (reference sequence). CDR3 length: 20 amino acids. With V trimmed by 5 bases and J by 1 base, 16 bases remained unmatched. Study results and caveats: Later work showed greater clonal expansion in HLA-associated TCR beta chains than in equally common others. Reports state that TCR beta sequences accurately predicted most subjects' HLA-A and HLA-B alleles.

This receptor was identified in a woman in her fifties or sixties in good health and CMV-seropositive. V and J are TRBV15 and TRBJ2-7, with 14 bases lining up with TRBD2. The material sequenced was PBMCs. The CDR3 DNA is TGTGCCACCAGCTCCTCATTAGGGACTAGCGGGAGAGGAAGGTCCTACGAGCAGTACTTC. Translated: CATSSSLGTSGRGRSYEQYF.